These 20 T cell receptor beta chains share one sample of origin, sequenced in a study of T cell responses to AZD1222 COVID-19 vaccine. TCRdb keeps only in-frame clones here, not all; method: immunoSEQ multiplex PCR. The data contain 75,000 to 85,000 clones, more than 75% of them singletons. The sequencing here drew on peripheral blood, taken on day 0 of AZD1222 vaccination. Receptors originate from an adult in good health.

CDR3 protein: CATSLVGNTIYF. CDR3 in DNA: TGTGCCACCAGCCTCGTTGGAAACACCATATATTTT. This chain joins TRBV15 and TRBJ1-3; D remains unclear. With 5 bases removed from V and 3 bases from J, the gap between germline ends came to 5 bases. The germline gives CDR1 LNHNV, CDR2 YYDKDF (reference sequence). The CDR3 totals 12 residues.

The sample holds one count of this clone. The chain uses TRBV7-3 and TRBJ2-3, with D hard to call. This CDR3 spans 14 amino acids. Germline lookup yields CDR1 SGHTA and CDR2 FQGTGA. V lost 5 bases and J 1 base, leaving 10 bases between the germline ends. The CDR3 sequence: CASSAQWGTDTQYF. CDR3 in DNA: TGTGCCAGCAGCGCCCAATGGGGCACAGATACGCAGTATTTT.

The V call is TRBV2, the J call TRBJ1-4; D is unresolved. V dropped 9 bases and J dropped 0 bases, with 14 bases sitting between them. This CDR3 is 15 amino acids long. CDR1 and CDR2 from the germline V gene are SNHLY and FYNNEI. The CDR3 loop reads CASKDGFPTNEKLFF. In nucleotides, the CDR3 is TGTGCCAGTAAGGACGGATTCCCAACTAATGAAAAACTGTTTTTT.

The chain carries TRBV2 and TRBJ2-2; possible D gene TRBD1, 5 bases. This CDR3 is 15 amino acids long. V lost 6 bases and J 0 bases, leaving 11 bases between the germline ends. Germline V gene data show CDR1 as SNHLY and CDR2 as FYNNEI. The CDR3 DNA reads as TGTGCCAGCAGCCCCGGACATCCGAACACCGGGGAGCTGTTTTTT. Translation: CASSPGHPNTGELFF.

The J gene is TRBJ1-2, the V gene TRBV29-1, with 7 bases that match TRBD1. Germline-derived CDR1 and CDR2 are SQVTM and ANQGSEA. J was trimmed by 7 bases and V by 6 bases; bases with no gene match: 11. CDR3 length: 13 residues. CDR3 DNA sequence: TGCAGCGTAACTGACAGGGCAAGTAGTGGCTACACCTTC. Translating it yields CSVTDRASSGYTF.

This clone was counted between two and nine times. V and J are TRBV3-1 (or the pseudogene TRBV3-2) and TRBJ1-5; possible D gene TRBD1, 5 bases. The CDR3 loop spans 14 amino acids. Germline CDR1 and CDR2: LGHDT and YNNKEL (reference sequence). Trimming left V 2 bases short and J 6 bases short, with 11 bases between. CDR3 amino acids: CASSQSQGPQPQHF. The CDR3 nucleotides are TGTGCCAGCAGCCAAAGCCAGGGACCTCAGCCCCAGCATTTT.

This clone was observed once. The V and J genes are TRBV4-1 and TRBJ2-6; no clear D gene. CDR1 and CDR2 (germline): MGHRA, YSYEKL. V was shortened by 4 bases and J by 2 bases, with 3 bases between the two germline ends. The CDR3 is 13 residues long. The CDR3 region is CASSLPGANVLTF. The CDR3 DNA reads as TGCGCCAGCAGCCTCCCTGGGGCCAACGTCCTGACTTTC.

This chain links TRBV9 with TRBJ2-1; a possible D gene is TRBD1 (6 bases). The CDR3 sequence is 16 residues long. V gave up 0 bases and J gave up 4 bases, with 14 bases separating them. CDR1 and CDR2 from the germline V gene are SGDLS and YYNGEE. For the CDR3, the DNA is TGTGCCAGCAGCGTAGAGGACAGTACTAGATACAATGAGCAGTTCTTC. As protein: CASSVEDSTRYNEQFF. The variable domain in full, with the rest retrieved from reference TRBV9 and TRBJ2-1, is DSGVTQTPKHLITATGQRVTLRCSPRSGDLSVYWYQQSLDQGLQFLIQYYNGEERAKGNILERFSAQQFPDLHSELNLSSLELGDSALYFCASSVEDSTRYNEQFFGPGTRLTVL.

The chain has TRBV10-2 and TRBJ1-1; a possible D gene is TRBD1 (6 bases). The CDR3 is made up of 13 amino acids. The germline gives CDR1 WSHSY, CDR2 SAAADI. Trimming removed 8 bases from V and 4 bases from J, with 14 bases in between. CDR3 in DNA: TGCGCCAGCGTCCAGGGGCAAGGCACTGAAGCTTTCTTT. This encodes CASVQGQGTEAFF.

V and J are TRBV19 and TRBJ2-5; 7 nucleotides align to TRBD2. The CDR3 runs 15 residues. The germline gives CDR1 LNHDA, CDR2 SQIVND (reference sequence). After removal of 1 base from V and 3 bases from J, the junction contained 5 bases not matched to a gene. This CDR3 is CASSIVLAGEETQYF. In DNA, the CDR3 is TGTGCCAGTAGTATAGTACTCGCGGGAGAAGAGACCCAGTACTTC.

This chain connects TRBV7-8 to TRBJ2-1; D unresolved. Trimming removed 5 bases at V and 6 bases at J, with 5 bases between. Looked up from germline, CDR1 is SGHVS and CDR2 is FQNEAQ. The CDR3 loop spans 11 amino acids. CDR3 coding DNA: TGTGCCAGCAGCCAACTCAATGAGCAGTTCTTC. Protein: CASSQLNEQFF.

This clone was counted a single time. The chain joins TRBV4-2 to TRBJ1-4, with TRBD1 as a possible D gene (5 bases). The CDR3 loop spans 16 amino acids. Per germline, CDR1 LGHNA and CDR2 YNFKEQ. Trimming took 2 bases from V and 3 from J, leaving 13 bases between them. Here the CDR3 reads CASSQKPGPANEKLFF. CDR3 nucleotide sequence: TGTGCCAGCAGCCAAAAACCGGGACCGGCTAATGAAAAACTGTTTTTT.

The chain links TRBV9 to TRBJ1-1, with D unresolved. Germline CDR1 reads SGDLS; CDR2 reads YYNGEE. The CDR3 is 18 amino acids. Trimming removed 3 bases at V and 5 bases at J, with 26 bases between. The CDR3 DNA is TGTGCCAGCAGCGGAAGACGAGACTTTCGGGTTGCTGGGACTGAAGCTTTCTTT. This gives the protein CASSGRRDFRVAGTEAFF.

The rearrangement uses TRBV4-2 and TRBJ2-2, with TRBD1 identical over 7 bases. The CDR3 totals 14 residues. J was trimmed by 5 bases and V by 1 base; bases with no gene match: 1. Looked up from germline, CDR1 is LGHNA and CDR2 is YNFKEQ. CDR3 coding DNA: TGTGCCAGCAGCCAAGTGGGACAGACCGGGGAGCTGTTTTTT. Its protein is CASSQVGQTGELFF.

Here the CDR3 DNA reads TGTGCCAGCAGTGGGAGCGGGAGGGCCGGTAGCAATGAGCAGTTCTTC. It translates to CASSGSGRAGSNEQFF. The chain is built from TRBV6-1 and TRBJ2-1; 10 positions agree with TRBD2. V was pared by 4 bases and J by 6 bases, with 9 bases of the junction left unmatched. CDR3 length: 16 residues. Germline V gives CDR1 MNHNS, CDR2 SASEGT.

The chain employs TRBV7-2 and TRBJ2-3; no definite D call. CDR1 is SGHTA, CDR2 FQGNSA, per germline. The CDR3 covers 13 residues. Deletions cut 5 bases from V and 1 base from J, with 7 bases between. The CDR3 DNA sequence: TGTGCCAGCAGCCCCGCCCGCACAGATACGCAGTATTTT. Translating it yields CASSPARTDTQYF.

This clone was seen a few times. The chain combines TRBV5-1 with TRBJ2-1, with D unclear. CDR3 length equals 13 residues. Germline V lookup: CDR1 SGHRS, CDR2 YFSETQ. V lost 1 base and J lost 6, with 8 bases in between. The CDR3 loop reads CASSLIYANEQFF. The CDR3 DNA reads as TGCGCCAGCAGCTTGATCTATGCCAATGAGCAGTTCTTC. The full variable domain, in which reference TRBV5-1 and TRBJ2-1 provide the parts outside the CDR3, is KAGVTQTPRYLIKTRGQQVTLSCSPISGHRSVSWYQQTPGQGLQFLFEYFSETQRNKGNFPGRFSGRQFSNSRSEMNVSTLELGDSALYLCASSLIYANEQFFGPGTRLTVL.

The chain combines TRBV7-3 with TRBJ2-1, with 11 positions matching TRBD2. Trimming took 1 base from V and 5 from J; bases not matched to a gene: 13. CDR1 and CDR2 (germline): SGHTA, FQGTGA. The length of the CDR3 is 19 residues. Written as DNA, the CDR3 is TGTGCCAGCAGCTTAAACGGGGAAAGGGGGACTAGCGGCGACAATGAGCAGTTCTTC. Translation: CASSLNGERGTSGDNEQFF.

The rearrangement links TRBV5-1 to TRBJ1-1, with TRBD1 identical over 7 bases. The CDR3 extends over 16 amino acids. Losses at the gene ends were 4 bases for V and 0 bases for J; bases not matched to a gene: 9. CDR1 is SGHRS, CDR2 YFSETQ, per germline. The CDR3 here is CASSADRVRMNTEAFF. In DNA, the CDR3 is TGCGCCAGCAGCGCAGACAGGGTTCGAATGAACACTGAAGCTTTCTTT.

The V and J genes are TRBV5-1 and TRBJ1-1; no clear D gene. CDR1 SGHRS and CDR2 YFSETQ come from the germline V gene. The CDR3 runs 13 residues. V shed 0 bases and J shed 4 bases, with 7 bases lying between them. The CDR3 sequence is CASSLDGVTEAFF. The CDR3 nucleotides read TGCGCCAGCAGCTTGGACGGAGTCACTGAAGCTTTCTTT.